The 23 T cell receptor beta chains below come from one sample, sequenced in a study of Graves' ophthalmopathy and Graves' hyperthyroidism. Using RNA transcripts, the TCR beta CDR3 regions were amplified. RT-PCR in the first round used HTBI primers; a second-round multiplex PCR followed. TCRdb fed the multiplex PCR reads into MiXCR, producing one record per CDR3 protein. Of about 370,000 distinct CDR3 sequences in the sample, 17% are singletons; the top ten hold around 2.4%. The specimen was peripheral blood. The receptors were sampled from an adult woman with stable Graves' hyperthyroidism.

The chain couples TRBV6-1 to TRBJ2-7; D is tentatively TRBD1 or TRBD2 (5 bases each). Per germline, CDR1 MNHNS and CDR2 SASEGT. CDR3 size: 15 residues. Trimming left V 6 bases short and J 6 bases short, with 21 bases between. CDR3 nucleotide sequence: TGTGCCAGCAGCCCCCAGAGGGCAGGGAAGGGCGAGCAGTACTTC. Translating it yields CASSPQRAGKGEQYF.

This clonotype was counted many times. The J gene is TRBJ2-5, the V gene TRBV7-8, with a weak D call TRBD2 (6 bases). The V end was cut by 5 bases, the J end by 5 bases, with 15 bases between. Germline values: CDR1 SGHVS, CDR2 FQNEAQ. The CDR3 covers 14 residues. CDR3 nucleotide sequence: TGTGCCAGCAGCCACCGACTAGGACGGGAGACCCAGTACTTC. This gives the protein CASSHRLGRETQYF. Filled out from reference TRBV7-8 and TRBJ2-5, the complete variable domain reads GAGVSQSPRYKVAKRGQDVALRCDPISGHVSLFWYQQALGQGPEFLTYFQNEAQLDKSGLPSDRFFAERPEGSVSTLKIQRTQQEDSAVYLCASSHRLGRETQYFGPGTRLLVL.

This chain uses TRBV6-5 with TRBJ1-3; D is ambiguous. This CDR3 has 14 residues. V lost 2 bases to trimming and J lost 6 bases, with 11 bases between them. Germline CDR1 MNHEY, CDR2 SVGAGI. In DNA form, the CDR3 reads TGTGCCAGCAGTTACGGGGTTACGGCAAACACCATATATTTT. Its translation: CASSYGVTANTIYF.

This clonotype was seen at least ten times. The V and J genes are TRBV7-3 and TRBJ1-2; TRBD1 aligns across 9 bases. The CDR3 consists of 15 residues. J was trimmed by 1 base and V by 4 bases; bases with no gene match: 4. In germline, CDR1 is SGHTA, CDR2 FQGTGA. The CDR3 spells CASSSGTGSNYGYTF. In DNA form, the CDR3 reads TGTGCCAGCAGCTCCGGGACAGGGAGTAACTATGGCTACACCTTC.

In its sample, this clonotype was seen many times. The chain combines TRBV9 with TRBJ2-5; D call uncertain. The CDR3 is 13 residues long. The germline V gene has CDR1 SGDLS and CDR2 YYNGEE. The V and J ends lost 0 bases and 5 bases respectively, with 8 bases between them. The CDR3 nucleotides read TGTGCCAGCAGCGTAGGCATGGTGGAGACCCAGTACTTC. It is translated as CASSVGMVETQYF.

Ten or more counts support this clonotype. The rearrangement uses TRBV30 and TRBJ2-2; maybe TRBD1 (6 bases). Trimming took 0 bases from V and 4 from J, leaving 9 bases between them. This CDR3 contains 14 residues. Germline assignment: CDR1 GTSNPN and CDR2 SVGIG (reference sequence). The CDR3 sequence is CAWSVQGRTGELFF. DNA of the CDR3: TGTGCCTGGAGTGTACAGGGTCGCACCGGGGAGCTGTTTTTT.

This clonotype was observed many times. The V and J genes are TRBV28 and TRBJ2-7; D is possibly TRBD1 (6 bases). The V gene lost 2 bases and the J gene lost 2 bases, with 22 bases spanning the gap. The CDR3 spans 18 residues. CDR1 is MDHEN, CDR2 SYDVKM, per germline. The DNA for the CDR3 is TGTGCCAGCAGTTTACCCTTTATCGGGGCAGGGGACCCCTACGAGCAGTACTTC. It yields the protein CASSLPFIGAGDPYEQYF.

There are many counts of this clonotype. J is TRBJ2-7 and V is TRBV28; 10 bases match TRBD1. Trimming cost V 3 bases and J 6 bases; bases outside gene matches: 5. CDR3 length: 14 amino acids. Germline CDR1 reads MDHEN; CDR2 reads SYDVKM. The chain's CDR3 is CASSLGQGSGEQYF. The CDR3, as DNA: TGTGCCAGCAGTTTGGGACAGGGGTCGGGCGAGCAGTACTTC.

This clonotype was found a few times. This chain links TRBV30 with TRBJ1-1; weak D call: TRBD1 (5 bases). With 3 bases removed from V and 5 bases from J, the gap between germline ends came to 19 bases. The germline gives CDR1 GTSNPN, CDR2 SVGIG (reference sequence). The CDR3 contains 15 residues. In DNA form, the CDR3 reads TGTGCCTGGAGACCTGGGTCCTGGGGACGGACTGAAGCTTTCTTT. Translation: CAWRPGSWGRTEAFF. Looking up the rest from reference TRBV30 and TRBJ1-1 gives the full variable domain: SQTIHQWPATLVQPVGSPLSLECTVEGTSNPNLYWYRQAAGRGLQLLFYSVGIGQISSEVPQNLSASRPQDRQFILSSKKLLLSDSGFYLCAWRPGSWGRTEAFFGQGTRLTVV.

This rearrangement joins TRBV6-2 or TRBV6-3 to TRBJ2-7; the match to TRBD1 covers 9 bases. There are 16 residues in the CDR3. V trimming: 10 bases; J trimming: 0 bases; junction bases outside the gene matches: 13. Germline V gene lookup returns CDR1 MNHEY and CDR2 SVGEGT. The CDR3 region has the DNA TGTGCCACACAAGTCCCGGGACAGGGTAACTCCTACGAGCAGTACTTC. Its protein product is CATQVPGQGNSYEQYF.

This clonotype showed up many times. This chain links TRBV20-1 with TRBJ2-5, with 8 bases aligning to TRBD2. The CDR3 has 16 amino acids. Trimming removed 4 bases from V and 5 bases from J; junction bases left unmatched: 15. The germline CDR1 and CDR2 sequences are DFQATT and SNEGSKA (reference sequence). The CDR3: CSAIGWREESYETQYF. CDR3 nucleotide sequence: TGCAGTGCTATAGGATGGCGGGAGGAGAGTTACGAGACCCAGTACTTC.

The sample holds many counts of this clonotype. The rearrangement uses TRBV6-5 and TRBJ2-7; TRBD1 is a possible D gene (6 bases). Between the trimmed V and J ends, which lost 1 base and 2 bases, there was a span of 12 bases. This CDR3 is built from 15 residues. Germline lookup yields CDR1 MNHEY and CDR2 SVGAGI. CDR3 nucleotide sequence: TGTGCCAGCAGTTACTTTCAAGACAGGCCCTACGAGCAGTACTTC. The encoded protein is CASSYFQDRPYEQYF.

This clonotype was counted only a few times. A much larger clone sits a single nucleotide away, making a read error possible. The CDR3 end shows no conserved phenylalanine or tryptophan, and so a read error is likely. The chain has TRBV20-1 and TRBJ2-7, with 7 bases that match TRBD2. Germline V CDR1 and CDR2: DFQATT, SNEGSKA (reference sequence). The length of the CDR3 is 18 residues. J lost 2 bases, V lost 0 bases, and 16 bases had no gene match. CDR3: CSARDQGYESGDPYEQYL. The CDR3 DNA is TGCAGTGCTAGAGATCAGGGATATGAAAGCGGGGATCCCTACGAGCAGTACCTC.

Concerning this clonotype itself: The junction does not match germline at one end; this may be a read error. The J gene is TRBJ2-2, the V gene TRBV7-7; D ambiguous. The CDR3 spans 14 residues. Germline-derived CDR1 and CDR2 are SSHAT and FNYEAQ (reference sequence). CDR3 region: CASSSQHPTGELFF. The CDR3 coding sequence is TGTGCTAGCAGCTCGCAACACCCCACCGGGGAGCTGTTTTTT.

This clonotype was recorded many times. This chain links TRBV15 with TRBJ1-5; no clear D gene. The CDR3 is made up of 15 amino acids. Germline CDR1 is LNHNV and CDR2 is YYDKDF (reference sequence). V was clipped by 0 bases and J by 4 bases, with 10 bases between them. The CDR3 region is CATSRERPYNQPQHF. The DNA for the CDR3 is TGTGCCACCAGCAGAGAGCGGCCCTATAATCAGCCCCAGCATTTT. Drawing the rest from reference TRBV15 and TRBJ1-5, the complete variable domain is DAMVIQNPRYQVTQFGKPVTLSCSQTLNHNVMYWYQQKSSQAPKLLFHYYDKDFNNEADTPDNFQSRRPNTSFCFLDIRSPGLGDTAMYLCATSRERPYNQPQHFGDGTRLSIL.

This clonotype was counted ten times or more. The rearrangement links TRBV4-2 to TRBJ2-3; 12 bases match TRBD2. The junction had 3 bases not matched to a gene; V was cut back by 4 bases and J by 1 base. The germline V gene encodes CDR1 LGHNA and CDR2 YNFKEQ. The CDR3 consists of 16 residues. The CDR3 is CASSPSGRVGTDTQYF. CDR3 nucleotides: TGTGCCAGCAGCCCTAGCGGGAGGGTAGGCACAGATACGCAGTATTTT.

This clonotype has a count of ten or more. The chain links TRBV19 to TRBJ1-2, with D uncertain. The CDR3 has 13 residues. The germline gives CDR1 LNHDA, CDR2 SQIVND (reference sequence). V lost 5 bases to trimming and J lost 0 bases, with 7 bases between them. CDR3 region: CASSRATNYGYTF. CDR3 sequence (DNA): TGTGCCAGTAGTCGGGCTACTAACTATGGCTACACCTTC.

Turning to this clonotype: The germline gene is not matched at one end of the junction; a read error may be the cause. The chain is built from TRBV18 and TRBJ1-1; 9 bases line up with TRBD1. Germline V gene data show CDR1 as KGHSH and CDR2 as LQKENI. The CDR3 runs 16 residues. Written as DNA, the CDR3 is TGTGCCAGCTCACGCCCCGGGACAGGGTGGAACACTGAAGCTCTCTTT. Translation gives CASSRPGTGWNTEALF. The variable domain in full, completed from reference TRBV18 and TRBJ1-1, reads NAGVMQNPRHLVRRRGQEARLRCSPMKGHSHVYWYRQLPEEGLKFMVYLQKENIIDESGMPKERFSAEFPKEGPSILRIQQVVRGDSAAYFCASSRPGTGWNTEALFGQGTRLTVV.

This clonotype was seen ten or more times. This chain's CDR3 is CASSLAADTRSSGNTIYF. The CDR3, as DNA: TGTGCCAGCAGCTTAGCCGCGGACACCCGGAGCTCTGGAAACACCATATATTTT. The J gene is TRBJ1-3, the V gene TRBV7-2, with D possibly TRBD1 on 5 matching bases. This CDR3 spans 18 amino acids. Germline V gives CDR1 SGHTA, CDR2 FQGNSA. V lost 0 bases and J lost 0, with 15 bases in between.

This clonotype was recorded at least ten times. V is TRBV7-9 and J is TRBJ2-7; D gene ambiguous. This CDR3 has 16 residues. V gave up 5 bases and J gave up 6 bases, with 23 bases separating them. CDR1 is SEHNR and CDR2 is FQNEAQ in the germline V gene (reference sequence). CDR3 bases: TGTGCCAGCAGCCCCAAAATATGGTACCCCTCCGGCGAGCAGTACTTC. Its protein is CASSPKIWYPSGEQYF.

This clonotype was detected many times. Given a much more abundant clone one base away, this may be a read error. This chain links TRBV25-1 with TRBJ1-3; 7 positions agree with TRBD1. Germline values: CDR1 MGHDK, CDR2 SYGVNS. This CDR3 is built from 17 residues. The CDR3 reads CASSDRRQGNSGSTIYF. DNA of the CDR3: TGTGCCAGCAGTGACCGACGACAGGGAAACTCTGGAAGCACCATATATTTT.

In this sample, this clonotype turned up many times. The chain combines TRBV6-5 with TRBJ1-1, with D possibly matching TRBD1 (5 bases). Between the trimmed V and J ends, which lost 6 bases and 1 base, there was a span of 9 bases. Germline lookup yields CDR1 MNHEY and CDR2 SVGAGI. The CDR3 runs to 13 residues. CDR3 amino acids: CASRVQENTEAFF. The CDR3 DNA reads TGTGCCAGCAGAGTACAGGAGAACACTGAAGCTTTCTTT.

This clonotype was counted many times. The gene calls are TRBV5-1 and TRBJ1-2, with D possibly matching TRBD1 (5 bases). V was trimmed by 2 bases and J by 2 bases, leaving 7 bases between them. There are 13 residues in the CDR3. Germline assignment: CDR1 SGHRS and CDR2 YFSETQ. CDR3 in DNA: TGCGCCAGCAGCTTAGACAGCAACTATGGCTACACCTTC. It codes for CASSLDSNYGYTF.